This is a list of T cell receptor beta chains from one sample in a study of CD8+CD57+ T cells in acquired aplastic anemia. TCRdb re-called the reads with MiXCR, one entry per CDR3 protein. Seen here are about 180,000 distinct CDR3 sequences, about 60% observed once, and the top ten hold roughly 43%. Source material: sorted CD4+, CD8+, or CD8+CD57+ T cells (not recorded which) from PBMCs. Receptors originate from a human donor with aplastic anemia. The CDR3 runs from the conserved cysteine through the conserved F or W. Each record gives: V gene, J gene, CDR3 protein.

v_call: TRBV7-8
j_call: TRBJ1-2
cdr3_aa: CASSYPEGGNGYTF

v_call: TRBV2
j_call: TRBJ1-1
cdr3_aa: CASSEDRNTEAFF

v_call: TRBV5-6
j_call: TRBJ2-1
cdr3_aa: CASSLVAGSEQFF

v_call: TRBV4-1
j_call: TRBJ2-1
cdr3_aa: CASSQDGGAYNEQFF

v_call: TRBV20-1
j_call: TRBJ2-6
cdr3_aa: CSAPDDGANVLTF

v_call: TRBV7-8
j_call: TRBJ2-7
cdr3_aa: CASSSRGLDYEQYF

v_call: TRBV7-2
j_call: TRBJ2-5
cdr3_aa: CASSLHPGQINTGEGKETQYF

v_call: TRBV20-1
j_call: TRBJ1-2
cdr3_aa: CSARPTNFYGYTF

v_call: TRBV15
j_call: TRBJ2-2
cdr3_aa: CATRTSGELFF

v_call: TRBV29-1
j_call: TRBJ1-1
cdr3_aa: CSVETGPELEAFF

v_call: TRBV2
j_call: TRBJ1-4
cdr3_aa: CASSARTGGEKLFF

v_call: TRBV5-1
j_call: TRBJ2-1
cdr3_aa: CASSLEALAGANEQFF

v_call: TRBV4-1
j_call: TRBJ1-1
cdr3_aa: CASSQGINTEAFF

v_call: TRBV5-1
j_call: TRBJ1-1
cdr3_aa: CASSPGRGLAEAFF

v_call: TRBV7-7
j_call: TRBJ1-1
cdr3_aa: CASSSSMNTEAFF

v_call: TRBV24-1
j_call: TRBJ1-2
cdr3_aa: CATSSTGVGYTF

v_call: TRBV7-9
j_call: TRBJ2-7
cdr3_aa: CASSSTRILYEQYF

v_call: TRBV20-1
j_call: TRBJ1-1
cdr3_aa: CSARDQGTGGFEAFF

v_call: TRBV7-9
j_call: TRBJ2-1
cdr3_aa: CASSVGGGDNEQFF

v_call: TRBV7-3
j_call: TRBJ2-3
cdr3_aa: CTSRLRKGTDTQYF

v_call: TRBV7-2
j_call: TRBJ2-7
cdr3_aa: CASSPRRGIEQYF

v_call: TRBV19
j_call: TRBJ1-5
cdr3_aa: CASSKDGYSNQLQHF

v_call: TRBV7-9
j_call: TRBJ2-7
cdr3_aa: CASSSQTGGLEPYYEQYF

v_call: TRBV7-6
j_call: TRBJ2-3
cdr3_aa: CASSSQDTQYF

v_call: TRBV29-1
j_call: TRBJ1-2
cdr3_aa: CSVRTGRDYGYTF

v_call: TRBV7-9
j_call: TRBJ1-4
cdr3_aa: CASSLTGGLEKLFF

v_call: TRBV7-2
j_call: TRBJ2-7
cdr3_aa: CASSLAHGGGGYEQYF

v_call: TRBV20-1
j_call: TRBJ2-2
cdr3_aa: CSASGTSGELFF

v_call: TRBV30
j_call: TRBJ2-7
cdr3_aa: CAWGASYEQYF

v_call: TRBV29-1
j_call: TRBJ2-2
cdr3_aa: CSVGQGAQSGELFF

v_call: TRBV19
j_call: TRBJ1-2
cdr3_aa: CASSMSRNYGYAF

v_call: TRBV5-6
j_call: TRBJ2-5
cdr3_aa: CASSPAQGYQETQYF

v_call: TRBV6-6
j_call: TRBJ2-7
cdr3_aa: CASSYSKDWTAYEQYF

v_call: TRBV25-1
j_call: TRBJ1-1
cdr3_aa: CASSNPGGGDTEAFF

v_call: TRBV5-4
j_call: TRBJ1-2
cdr3_aa: CASSQEVGGTSYGYTF